This T cell receptor (beta chain) is drawn from a study of CD8 T cells in ankylosing spondylitis. This clonotype came up many times. The antigen remains unidentified. Trimming stripped 5 bases from V and 5 bases from J, with 16 bases between. The germline V gene has CDR1 LNHDA and CDR2 SQIVND (reference sequence). The CDR3 has 14 residues. Study findings and constraints: Past research had described some motif variants in reactive arthritis synovial fluid and blood. The study identified a TCR beta motif of under ten highly homologous variants that appeared characteristic of ankylosing spondylitis blood.

A single record per CDR3 protein comes from TCRdb applying MiXCR to the 5' RACE reads. The sample contains 100,000 to 150,000 distinct CDR3 sequences, over 6.5% of which appear only once. The clonotype was recovered from a male donor with ankylosing spondylitis or in good health (not recorded which). This chain links TRBV19 with TRBJ2-7, with D perhaps TRBD2 (5 bases). The sequencing sample was made of blood, either unsorted or a sorted T cell fraction (not recorded which). In DNA, the CDR3 is TGTGCCAGTAGTCTTTCCAGCGGTACTAACGAGCAGTACTTC. Its protein product is CASSLSSGTNEQYF.